This T cell receptor (beta chain) is drawn from a study of T-cell reconstitution after alpha-beta-depleted transplantation in children. This clonotype was detected only a few times. Researchers prepared the TCRbeta library using unique molecular identifiers, the study reports. TCRdb reprocessed the PCR reads with MiXCR, giving one entry per CDR3 protein. The sample has some 280,000 distinct CDR3 sequences, approximately 9.6% seen once. This CDR3 spans 13 amino acids. The V and J ends lost 5 bases and 6 bases respectively, with 13 bases between them. Germline CDR1 MNHNY, CDR2 SVGAGI (reference sequence).

The sample here was PBMCs from the stem cell graft donor, taken from the stem cell graft. This TCR came from a human donor who donated a stem cell graft to a child with SCID. The J gene is TRBJ1-1, the V gene TRBV6-6; no reliable D call. The CDR3: CASSTILYSEAFF. The CDR3 nucleotides are TGTGCCAGCAGTACCATCCTGTACTCTGAAGCTTTCTTT.